This T cell receptor beta chain derives from a study of CD8 T cells in Susac syndrome. A quantity of about 0.5 to 1 ug RNA underwent reverse transcription using random hexamers. TCRdb re-analysed the immunoSEQ multiplex PCR reads in MiXCR, keeping a single row per CDR3 protein. The repertoire holds 130,000 or so distinct CDR3 sequences, 85% to 95% seen once, with around 0.12% in the top ten. V lost 6 bases, J lost 2 bases, and 6 bases stayed unmatched. The CDR3 length is 14 residues. CDR1 is MDHEN, CDR2 SYDVKM, per germline. This receptor was obtained from a human donor with multiple sclerosis. This sequence joins TRBV28 and TRBJ2-7, with TRBD1 matching 8 bases. The sample comprised CD4+ T cells from PBMCs. The CDR3 nucleotides read TGTGCCAGCAGGGGGGACAGGCGACCCTACGAGCAGTACTTC. It codes for CASRGDRRPYEQYF. Based on the CDR3 plus reference TRBV28 and TRBJ2-7, the full variable domain is DVKVTQSSRYLVKRTGEKVFLECVQDMDHENMFWYRQDPGLGLRLIYFSYDVKMKEKGDIPEGYSVSREKKERFSLILESASTNQTSMYLCASRGDRRPYEQYFGPGTRLTVT.